These 24 T cell receptor beta chains originate from one sample sequenced in a study of tumor-infiltrating lymphocytes in primary liver carcinoma. Researchers generated TCR beta cDNA from approximately 0.55 ug of total RNA, relying on a constant-region primer. Three nested multiplex PCR rounds, a slightly modified ARM-PCR, produced the libraries for TCR beta. Primers for the first two PCR rounds were TRBV1-TRBV30 forward primers and a C-beta reverse primer (about 10 cycles per round). Each CDR3 protein is one row after TCRdb ran MiXCR on the multiplex PCR reads. The data hold about 97,000 distinct CDR3 sequences, with approximately 70% observed a single time. It was from about 20-30 mg of unsorted bulk tissue that RNA and DNA were co-extracted. Material for sequencing was liver tumor tissue from sampling region 2. Indicated subset: tumor region T2, inferior pole. All receptors come from a woman between 55 and 75 years old with primary liver carcinoma and hepatitis B virus infection.

In its sample, this clonotype was seen many times. The chain couples TRBV5-1 to TRBJ2-1, with TRBD2 matching 7 bases. V shed 6 bases and J 3 bases; nucleotides not matched to a gene: 6. The length of the CDR3 is 14 residues. Per germline, CDR1 SGHRS and CDR2 YFSETQ. CDR3 bases: TGCGCCAGCACAAGCGGGGAATACTACAATGAGCAGTTCTTC. Translated, it gives CASTSGEYYNEQFF.

Regarding this clonotype: Its ends do not fully match the called genes, so a read error is possible. V usage is TRBV5-1 and J usage is TRBJ1-5; 7 bases are a match to TRBD1. The germline V gene encodes CDR1 SGHRS and CDR2 YFSETQ. This CDR3 is 17 amino acids long. The CDR3 protein is CASSLGDSSYSKQPQHF. The CDR3 coding sequence is TGCGCCAGTAGCTTGGGGGACAGTTCTTATAGCAAACAGCCCCAGCATTTT. Full variable domain (remainder filled in from reference TRBV5-1 and TRBJ1-5): KAGVTQTPRYLIKTRGQQVTLSCSPISGHRSVSWYQQTPGQGLQFLFEYFSETQRNKGNFPGRFSGRQFSNSRSEMNVSTLELGDSALYLCASSLGDSSYSKQPQHFGDGTRLSIL.

This clonotype showed up many times. The V gene is TRBV4-2, the J gene TRBJ2-3, with 7 nucleotides matching TRBD2. V lost 1 base to trimming and J lost 1 base; unmatched junction nucleotides: 5. The CDR3 runs 16 residues. Germline CDR1 reads LGHNA; CDR2 reads YNFKEQ. The CDR3 loop is CASSQAQGRGTDTQYF. The CDR3 bases are TGTGCCAGCAGCCAAGCCCAAGGGAGGGGCACAGATACGCAGTATTTT.

Remarks on this clonotype: An end of the junction differs from the germline gene, which may be a read error. The genes are TRBV12-3 or TRBV12-4 and TRBJ2-6; 7 nucleotides agree with TRBD1. The CDR3 contains 17 residues. The CDR3 DNA reads as TGTGGCAGCAGAAGGACAGGTTCCCCTATCGGGGCCAACGTCCTGACTTTC. This translates into CGSRRTGSPIGANVLTF.

Remarks on this clonotype: Lacking the conserved final phenylalanine or tryptophan, this CDR3 likely reflects a read error. V and J are TRBV11-3 and TRBJ2-3; 8 bases map to TRBD1. Germline CDR1 reads SGHNT; CDR2 reads YENEEA. The CDR3 runs to 16 residues. CDR3 in DNA: TGTGCCAGCAGCCCCCGACAGGGGTTAAGCACAGAAACGCAGTATCTT. Its translation: CASSPRQGLSTETQYL.

Regarding this clonotype: At one of its ends the junction is not consistent with the germline gene, which may arise from a read error. As DNA, the CDR3 is TGCAGCGTAAGCTTCGGGACAGGGACAGATATGCAGTATTTT. Its protein is CSVSFGTGTDMQYF. This chain joins TRBV29-1 and TRBJ2-3, with 9 bases lining up with TRBD1. The CDR3 runs to 14 residues. Germline V gene sequence: CDR1 SQVTM, CDR2 ANQGSEA.

This clonotype occurred once. This clone may be a read error of a much larger clone one base away. The V and J genes are TRBV5-1 and TRBJ2-2; tentative D call: TRBD1 (6 bases). Germline V CDR1 and CDR2: SGHRS, YFSETQ. The CDR3 length is 16 residues. The CDR3 DNA sequence: TGCGCCAGCAGCTTTACCTCCAGGGGTAACACCGGGAAGCTGTTTTTT. It is translated as CASSFTSRGNTGKLFF.

Comments on this clonotype: A junction end diverges from the germline sequence, so it may reflect a read error. The chain joins TRBV11-2 to TRBJ2-7, with TRBD1 identical over 7 bases. Germline V gives CDR1 SGHAT, CDR2 FQNNGV. The CDR3 sequence is 15 residues long. In DNA form, the CDR3 reads TGTGCCAGTAGCTTAACGGGACAGCCCTCCTACGACCAGTACTTC. This encodes CASSLTGQPSYDQYF.

Many counts were recorded for this clonotype. The V call is TRBV4-2, the J call TRBJ1-1; perhaps TRBD1 as D (6 bases). Trimming stripped 4 bases from V and 5 bases from J, with 8 bases between. Germline lookup yields CDR1 LGHNA and CDR2 YNFKEQ. CDR3 length: 12 amino acids. The CDR3 DNA follows: TGTGCCAGCAGCCCCGACAGGACTGAAGCTTTCTTT. Protein sequence: CASSPDRTEAFF.

On this clonotype itself: It may be a read error: a sequence one base away is much more abundant. The chain recombines TRBV10-3 with TRBJ2-1, with 7 bases identical to TRBD2. Germline CDR1 reads ENHRY; CDR2 reads SYGVKD. V shed 6 bases, J shed 7 bases, and the junction held 9 bases outside the gene matches. The CDR3 has 14 residues. CDR3 residues: CAIRESGIRNEQFF. The CDR3 DNA follows: TGTGCCATCAGAGAGAGCGGGATTCGGAATGAGCAGTTCTTC.

This clonotype was seen only once. The chain employs TRBV7-3 and TRBJ2-7, with D uncertain. V shed 4 bases and J shed 9 bases, with 4 bases lying between them. The CDR3 length is 9 residues. Germline V gene lookup returns CDR1 SGHTA and CDR2 FQGTGA. The chain's CDR3 is CASSSRQYF. CDR3 nucleotide sequence: TGTGCCAGCAGCTCCAGGCAGTACTTC. Full variable domain (remainder filled in from reference TRBV7-3 and TRBJ2-7): GAGVSQTPSNKVTEKGKYVELRCDPISGHTALYWYRQSLGQGPEFLIYFQGTGAADDSGLPNDRFFAVRPEGSVSTLKIQRTERGDSAVYLCASSSRQYFGPGTRLTVT.

This clonotype was detected ten times or more. A much larger clone lies a single base off, so this may be a read error. V and J are TRBV29-1 and TRBJ2-1; possibly TRBD1 or TRBD2 for D (6 bases each). Looked up from germline, CDR1 is SQVTM and CDR2 is ANQGSEA. The length of the CDR3 is 17 residues. The CDR3 nucleotides are TGCAGCGTTGAAGAGCTTGGCGGAGGGGGGTCCTACAATGAGCAGCTCTTC. Residues: CSVEELGGGGSYNEQLF.

The rearrangement joins TRBV4-2 to TRBJ1-1; D uncertain. This CDR3 spans 17 amino acids. Germline assignment: CDR1 LGHNA and CDR2 YNFKEQ. Trimming took 11 bases from V and 1 from J, leaving 26 bases between them. The CDR3 DNA follows: TGTGCCTGCGGCCAAGATCCTAGTACTGAGGAGAACACTGAAGCTTTCTTT. Protein: CACGQDPSTEENTEAFF.

This clonotype has just a few counts. This may arise from a read error, as a much more abundant clone is one base away. The chain combines TRBV29-1 with TRBJ2-7, with 8 bases identical to TRBD2. Germline CDR1 and CDR2: SQVTM and ANQGSEA. This CDR3 is 15 amino acids long. This CDR3 is CSIDLSREGPYEQYF. The CDR3 DNA reads TGCAGCATTGATCTCTCACGGGAGGGCCCGTACGAGCAGTACTTC.

V gene TRBV11-2 combines with J gene TRBJ2-3, with a tentative D call TRBD1 (5 bases). V dropped 4 bases and J dropped 14 bases, with 25 bases sitting between them. Germline CDR1 is SGHAT and CDR2 is FQNNGV. This CDR3 contains 15 residues. The CDR3 sequence: CASSSQGFSIDTWYF. The CDR3 region has the DNA TGTGCCAGCAGCTCCCAGGGCTTTAGCATAGATACGTGGTATTTT.

About this clonotype itself: A much larger clone differs by one base, so this may be a read error. V and J are TRBV28 and TRBJ1-2, with D unresolved. CDR3 length equals 13 residues. Germline V gene sequence: CDR1 MDHEN, CDR2 SYDVKM. CDR3 protein: CVSSDGEPYGYTF. The CDR3 nucleotides read TGTGTCAGCAGTGATGGGGAACCCTATGGCTACACCTTC.

A note on this clonotype: It may be a read error: a sequence one base away is much more abundant. J is TRBJ2-7 and V is TRBV28; a possible D gene is TRBD2 (5 bases). This CDR3 has 13 amino acids. The germline CDR1 and CDR2 sequences are MDHEN and SYDVKM. Trimming pared 2 bases from V and 7 bases from J, leaving 12 bases between. CDR3: CASSLPWSGEQYF. CDR3 nucleotide sequence: TGTGCCAGCAGTTTACCCTGGTCGGGGGAGCAGTACTTC. Using reference TRBV28 and TRBJ2-7 for the parts outside the CDR3, the full variable domain is DVKVTQSSRYLVKRTGEKVFLECVQDMDHENMFWYRQDPGLGLRLIYFSYDVKMKEKGDIPEGYSVSREKKERFSLILESASTNQTSMYLCASSLPWSGEQYFGPGTRLTVT.

As concerns this clonotype: The junction shows a germline mismatch at one end, possibly a read error. This chain joins TRBV12-3 or TRBV12-4 and TRBJ1-5; D is undetermined. This CDR3 has 15 residues. The CDR3 coding sequence is TGTGCCAGCAGTCCGACAACGAGCTCTGATCAGCCCCACCATTTT. Amino acid sequence: CASSPTTSSDQPHHF.

The table lists this clonotype with many counts. The chain employs TRBV28 and TRBJ2-1, with a tentative D call TRBD1 (6 bases). The CDR3 extends over 15 amino acids. Trimming left V 6 bases short and J 0 bases short, with 12 bases between. The germline CDR1 and CDR2 sequences are MDHEN and SYDVKM. The CDR3 sequence: CASRTGKTSYNEQFF. CDR3 nucleotide sequence: TGTGCCAGCAGAACAGGGAAAACCTCCTACAATGAGCAGTTCTTC. The full variable domain, completed using reference TRBV28 and TRBJ2-1, is DVKVTQSSRYLVKRTGEKVFLECVQDMDHENMFWYRQDPGLGLRLIYFSYDVKMKEKGDIPEGYSVSREKKERFSLILESASTNQTSMYLCASRTGKTSYNEQFFGPGTRLTVL.

A single count supports this clonotype. This chain links TRBV29-1 with TRBJ2-7; unclear D gene. V was trimmed by 0 bases and J by 9 bases, leaving 12 bases between them. CDR1 is SQVTM and CDR2 is ANQGSEA in the germline V gene. This CDR3 region has 12 residues. CDR3 region: CSVEDTGRVQYF. Written as DNA, the CDR3 is TGCAGCGTTGAAGACACTGGGCGCGTGCAGTACTTC.

This clonotype was counted only a few times. A much larger clone differs by one base, so this may be a read error. The chain employs TRBV12-3 or TRBV12-4 and TRBJ1-2; a weak D match, TRBD1 (6 bases). With 5 bases removed from V and 8 bases from J, the gap between germline ends came to 12 bases. This CDR3 spans 12 amino acids. CDR3: CASSRDKLGYTF. The DNA of the CDR3 is TGTGCCAGCAGTCGGGACAAGCTAGGCTACACCTTC.

As to this clonotype: The junction does not match germline at one end; this may be a read error. The chain recombines TRBV7-9 with TRBJ1-1, with a weak D call TRBD1 (5 bases). CDR1 is SEHNR, CDR2 FQNEAQ, per germline (reference sequence). This CDR3 is built from 13 residues. The CDR3 loop is CSSNLAGGTEAFF. The CDR3 DNA sequence: TGTTCCAGCAACTTAGCGGGGGGCACTGAAGCTTTCTTT.

This clonotype was found a few times. A much larger clone is a single base away; this may be a read error. The chain joins TRBV14 to TRBJ2-7, with a tentative D call TRBD1 (5 bases). CDR3 length equals 13 residues. Germline CDR1 is SGHDN and CDR2 is FVKESK. The CDR3 is CANSQGQGRMQYF. Here the CDR3 DNA reads TGTGCCAACAGCCAAGGCCAGGGAAGGATGCAGTACTTC.

This clonotype was counted at least ten times. The chain employs TRBV6-2 or TRBV6-3 and TRBJ2-1, with 8 bases that match TRBD2. V lost 6 bases and J lost 2; bases outside the gene matches: 18. The germline V gene has CDR1 MNHEY and CDR2 SVGEGT. The CDR3 spans 19 residues. The CDR3: CASRQGRRGARFAYNEQFF. In DNA, the CDR3 is TGTGCCAGCAGACAAGGTCGGCGGGGGGCCCGGTTCGCCTACAATGAGCAGTTCTTC.